A selection of T cell receptor beta chains follows, all from one sample in a study of blood T cell repertoires in COVID-19. The repertoire was sequenced with immunoSEQ multiplex PCR; TCRdb's copy has only in-frame clones and lacks some. The sample consists of 280,000 or so clones, roughly 90% of them appearing once. The specimen was PBMCs or T cells enriched from blood (not recorded which). These receptors originate from a woman under 30 with acute COVID-19. The CDR3 runs from the conserved cysteine through the conserved F or W. A D gene is named only where the DNA matches it firmly. Expanded clones are given a class, and other clones once, few, many or no size at all.

J gene	CDR3 length	clone size	D gene	V gene	CDR3 DNA	CDR3 protein
TRBJ1-1	11	NA	NA	TRBV29-1	TGCAGCGTTTTCAGAGACTCTGAAGCTTTCTTT	CSVFRDSEAFF
TRBJ2-5	16	NA	NA	TRBV10-1	TGCGCCAGCAGTGAGTCCCGACAATTGGGCCAAGAGACCCAGTACTTC	CASSESRQLGQETQYF
TRBJ1-1	15	NA	NA	TRBV7-9	TGTGCCAGCAGCTTAGGCGGTTATATCAACACTGAAGCTTTCTTT	CASSLGGYINTEAFF
TRBJ1-5	14	NA	NA	TRBV11-2	TGTGCCAGCAGCGGGGGGGTCTGGGGTCAGCCCCAGCATTTT	CASSGGVWGQPQHF
TRBJ2-7	14	NA	NA	TRBV19	TGTGCCAGTAGTATAGATGGAGGGGCTGATGAGCAGTACTTC	CASSIDGGADEQYF
TRBJ1-4	14	NA	NA	TRBV27	TGTGCCAGCAGTTTATATGGGGCAGGGGAAAAACTGTTTTTT	CASSLYGAGEKLFF
TRBJ2-1	17	NA	NA	TRBV7-9	TGTGCCAGCAGCGAACGGACTTGGTTGGTTTCGTACAATGAGCAGTTCTTC	CASSERTWLVSYNEQFF
TRBJ2-2	20	few	TRBD2	TRBV14	TGTGCCAGCAGCCAAGAGACAGCGGGAGATTTTTGGTCGAACACCGGGGAGCTGTTTTTT	CASSQETAGDFWSNTGELFF
TRBJ1-4	16	NA	TRBD1	TRBV4-3	TGCGCCAGCAGCCAAGATCATAACAGGGGCAGGGAAAAACTGTTTTTT	CASSQDHNRGREKLFF
TRBJ1-1	13	NA	NA	TRBV12-3/TRBV12-4	TGTGCCAGCAGTTTTTCTCTGAACACTGAAGCTTTCTTT	CASSFSLNTEAFF
TRBJ1-3	14	NA	NA	TRBV29-1	TGCAGCGTTGAAGATCCCAGGGCCGGAAACACCATATATTTT	CSVEDPRAGNTIYF
TRBJ1-6	15	NA	TRBD1	TRBV18	TGTGCCAGCTCTACGGACAGGGGGCTTTATTCACCCCTCCACTTT	CASSTDRGLYSPLHF
TRBJ1-3	13	NA	TRBD1	TRBV30	TGTGCCTGGGAAACAGGGGAAGGAAACACCATATATTTT	CAWETGEGNTIYF
TRBJ2-7	19	NA	TRBD2	TRBV7-9	TGTGCCAGCAGCGAGAGGCGGACAGGGACCGGGACTAGCGCATACGAGCAGTACTTC	CASSERRTGTGTSAYEQYF
TRBJ2-5	17	NA	TRBD2	TRBV18	TGTGCCAGCTCAGACACATGGATAGCGGGAGGGCCGGAGACCCAGTACTTC	CASSDTWIAGGPETQYF
TRBJ2-1	16	NA	TRBD2	TRBV7-2	TGTGCCAGCAGTCCCATGTCCGGACTAGGGTCCAGTGAGCAGTTCTTC	CASSPMSGLGSSEQFF
TRBJ1-2	16	NA	TRBD1	TRBV6-5	TGTGCCAGCAGTTACTCAGCAGGGGGCTTTGTCTATGGCTACACCTTC	CASSYSAGGFVYGYTF
TRBJ2-7	14	once	NA	TRBV4-3	TGCGCCAGCAGCCAAGACTCCACAGGTTACGAGCAGTACTTC	CASSQDSTGYEQYF
TRBJ1-2	13	NA	NA	TRBV7-9	TGTGCCAGCAGCCCTACAGGGAACTATGGCTACACCTTC	CASSPTGNYGYTF
TRBJ2-3	21	NA	TRBD2	TRBV27	TGTGCCAGCAGTCCCCCAAATAGACTAGCGGGAGGGCCTTTGAGCACAGATACGCAGTATTTT	CASSPPNRLAGGPLSTDTQYF
TRBJ2-1	17	NA	NA	TRBV4-1	TGCGCCAGCAGCCATAGGGGGCGTGGGGGGTTCTACAATGAGCAGTTCTTC	CASSHRGRGGFYNEQFF
TRBJ1-1	15	NA	NA	TRBV4-3	TGCGCCAGCAGCCAAGCTAATGCAGTAGCCGCTGAAGCTTTCTTT	CASSQANAVAAEAFF
TRBJ1-5	15	NA	NA	TRBV5-8	TGTGCCAGCAGCCGAGACACCTATAGCAATCAGCCCCAGCATTTT	CASSRDTYSNQPQHF
TRBJ2-7	16	once	TRBD2	TRBV13	TGTGCCAGCAGCTTAGCCCCTAGCGGGGCAACCTACGAGCAGTACTTC	CASSLAPSGATYEQYF
TRBJ1-1	14	NA	NA	TRBV9	TGTGCCAGCAGCGTCTCAGGGGTTAGCACTGAAGCTTTCTTT	CASSVSGVSTEAFF
TRBJ1-4	16	NA	NA	TRBV7-9	TGTGCCAGCAGCTTAGCGCTTCCCAGGGTCGGGGAAAAACTGTTTTTT	CASSLALPRVGEKLFF
TRBJ1-6	12	NA	TRBD1	TRBV27	TGTGCCAGCAGCAGACAGGGTTCACCCCTCCACTTT	CASSRQGSPLHF
TRBJ2-3	21	NA	TRBD2	TRBV29-1	TGCAGCACCGTGGGGGACCCTAATGCCCTTTTAGCGGGAGGAGGTGGAAATACGCAGTATTTT	CSTVGDPNALLAGGGGNTQYF
TRBJ2-2	14	once	NA	TRBV5-1	TGCGCCAGCAGCTTGGGACAGAACACCGGGGAGCTGTTTTTT	CASSLGQNTGELFF
TRBJ1-5	18	NA	TRBD1	TRBV12-5	TGTGCTAGTGGTTTGGCTCTGGGGACAGGGGCTAACAATCAGCCCCAGCATTTT	CASGLALGTGANNQPQHF
TRBJ2-7	16	NA	TRBD1	TRBV6-1	TGTGCCAGCAGTGTAAACAGGGGGCTTCGGTCCTACGAGCAGTACTTC	CASSVNRGLRSYEQYF
TRBJ1-2	14	NA	NA	TRBV7-8	TGTGCCAGCAGCTTAGGGCCGGGTAGCTATGGCTACACCTTC	CASSLGPGSYGYTF
TRBJ2-1	15	NA	NA	TRBV19	TGTGCCAGTAGTATTGCGGGACTTTCCTACAATGAGCAGTTCTTC	CASSIAGLSYNEQFF
TRBJ2-2	14	once	NA	TRBV11-2	TGTGCCAGCAGCTTATACGGTAACACCGGGGAGCTGTTTTTT	CASSLYGNTGELFF
TRBJ1-3	15	few	NA	TRBV6-2/TRBV6-3	TGTGCCAGCAGTTCAACAGGGATCTCTGGAAACACCATATATTTT	CASSSTGISGNTIYF
TRBJ1-1	14	NA	TRBD1	TRBV3-1/TRBV3-2	TGTGCCAGCAGCTACAACAGGGGCGGCACTGAAGCTTTCTTT	CASSYNRGGTEAFF
TRBJ1-6	14	NA	TRBD1	TRBV27	TGTGCCAGCGGGAACAGGGGGCTCAATTCACCCCTCCACTTT	CASGNRGLNSPLHF
TRBJ2-7	17	NA	TRBD2	TRBV4-1	TGCGCCAGCAGCCAAGATTTGGGGGCGGGAGGGGGCTACGAGCAGTACTTC	CASSQDLGAGGGYEQYF
TRBJ1-4	15	once	NA	TRBV5-1	TGCGCCAGCAGCTTGTTTGGTGGAGAGTGGGAAAAACTGTTTTTT	CASSLFGGEWEKLFF
TRBJ2-1	16	NA	TRBD2	TRBV7-3	TGTGCCAGCAGCTTAACACTAGCGGGAGGGGTCGATGAGCAGTTCTTC	CASSLTLAGGVDEQFF
TRBJ1-1	11	NA	NA	TRBV19	TGTGCCAGTAACTTGAACACTGAAGCTTTCTTT	CASNLNTEAFF
TRBJ2-7	16	NA	TRBD2	TRBV6-1	TGTGCCAGCAGTGAAGCGATAGGGACTAGCGGCTACGAGCAGTACTTC	CASSEAIGTSGYEQYF
TRBJ1-1	15	NA	TRBD1	TRBV19	TGTGCCAGCAACCCCAGACAGGGGATGAACACTGAAGCTTTCTTT	CASNPRQGMNTEAFF
TRBJ1-2	16	NA	TRBD1	TRBV28	TGTGCCAGCAGTCCACAAACTCCGGGACAGCGATATGGCTACACCTTC	CASSPQTPGQRYGYTF
TRBJ2-5	12	once	TRBD1	TRBV6-6	TGTGCCAGCGGGACAGGGTTCGAGACCCAGTACTTC	CASGTGFETQYF
TRBJ1-5	16	NA	TRBD1	TRBV19	TGTGCCAGTAGTATGCTCACAGGGGGCCGCAATCAGCCCCAGCATTTT	CASSMLTGGRNQPQHF
TRBJ2-5	16	once	TRBD2	TRBV5-8	TGTGCCAGCAGCTTGGGGCAGCGGGGGCTTCAGGAGACCCAGTACTTC	CASSLGQRGLQETQYF
TRBJ2-1	19	NA	TRBD2	TRBV30	TGTGCCTGGAGTGTACGGGGACTAGCGGGACCGGGGTCCTACAATGAGCAGTTCTTC	CAWSVRGLAGPGSYNEQFF
TRBJ2-2	18	NA	TRBD2	TRBV11-2	TGTGCCAGCAGCTTAGGTCACGGGAGGGCCACGGACACCGGGGAGCTGTTTTTT	CASSLGHGRATDTGELFF
TRBJ1-2	13	NA	NA	TRBV21-1	TGTGCCAGCAGTAAACAGGGGAACTATGGCTACACCTTC	CASSKQGNYGYTF